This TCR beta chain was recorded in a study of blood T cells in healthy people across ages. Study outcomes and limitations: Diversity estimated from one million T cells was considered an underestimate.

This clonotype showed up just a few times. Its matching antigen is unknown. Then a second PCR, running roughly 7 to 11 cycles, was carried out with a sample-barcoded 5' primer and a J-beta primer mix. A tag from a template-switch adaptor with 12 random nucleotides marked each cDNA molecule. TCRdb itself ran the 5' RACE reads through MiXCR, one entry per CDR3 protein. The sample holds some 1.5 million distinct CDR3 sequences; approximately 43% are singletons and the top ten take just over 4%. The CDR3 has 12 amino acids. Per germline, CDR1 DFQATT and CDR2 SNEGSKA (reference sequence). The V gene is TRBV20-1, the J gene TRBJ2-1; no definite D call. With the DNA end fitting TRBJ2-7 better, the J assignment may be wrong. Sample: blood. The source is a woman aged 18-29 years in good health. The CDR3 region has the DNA TGCAGTGCTACCCTGGGATTCAATGAGCAGTACTTC. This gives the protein CSATLGFNEQYF.